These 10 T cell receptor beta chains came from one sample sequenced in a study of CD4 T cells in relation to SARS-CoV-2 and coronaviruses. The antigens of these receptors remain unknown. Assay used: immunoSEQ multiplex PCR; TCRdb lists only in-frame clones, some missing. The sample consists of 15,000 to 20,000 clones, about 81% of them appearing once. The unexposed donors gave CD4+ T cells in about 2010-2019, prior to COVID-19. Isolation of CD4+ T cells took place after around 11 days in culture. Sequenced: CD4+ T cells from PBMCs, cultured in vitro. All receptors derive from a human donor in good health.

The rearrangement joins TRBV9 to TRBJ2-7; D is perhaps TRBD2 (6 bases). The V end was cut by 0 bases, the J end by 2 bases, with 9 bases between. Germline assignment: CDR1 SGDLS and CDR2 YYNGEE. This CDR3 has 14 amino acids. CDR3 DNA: TGTGCCAGCAGCGTAGACCCGGGGGCCTACGAGCAGTACTTC. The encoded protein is CASSVDPGAYEQYF.

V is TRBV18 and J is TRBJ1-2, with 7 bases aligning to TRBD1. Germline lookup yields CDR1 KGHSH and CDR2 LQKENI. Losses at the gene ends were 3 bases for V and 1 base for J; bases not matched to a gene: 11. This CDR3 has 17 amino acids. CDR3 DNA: TGTGCCAGCTCACCGATGCGACAGGGCGGGCTTAACTATGGCTACACCTTC. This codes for CASSPMRQGGLNYGYTF.

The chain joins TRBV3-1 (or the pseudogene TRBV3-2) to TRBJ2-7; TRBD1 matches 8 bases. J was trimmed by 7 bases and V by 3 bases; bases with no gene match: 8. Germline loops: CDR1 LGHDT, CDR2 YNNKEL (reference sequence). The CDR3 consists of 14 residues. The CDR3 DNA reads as TGTGCCAGCAGCCAGAACCCCGGGACAGGAGAGCAGTACTTC. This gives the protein CASSQNPGTGEQYF.

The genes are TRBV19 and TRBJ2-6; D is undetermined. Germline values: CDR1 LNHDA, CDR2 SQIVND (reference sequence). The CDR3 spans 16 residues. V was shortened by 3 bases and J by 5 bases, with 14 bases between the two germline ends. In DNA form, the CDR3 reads TGTGCCAGTAGTATCTCCCTGGTAACGAGGGCCAACGTCCTGACTTTC. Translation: CASSISLVTRANVLTF.

The CDR3 sequence: CASSTLDGRQYF. The CDR3 coding sequence is TGTGCCAGCAGTACTTTGGACGGCCGCCAATACTTC. The chain combines TRBV2 with TRBJ2-5, with D unresolved. V lost 5 bases and J 14 bases, leaving 18 bases between the germline ends. CDR1 is SNHLY, CDR2 FYNNEI, per germline. The CDR3 extends over 12 amino acids.

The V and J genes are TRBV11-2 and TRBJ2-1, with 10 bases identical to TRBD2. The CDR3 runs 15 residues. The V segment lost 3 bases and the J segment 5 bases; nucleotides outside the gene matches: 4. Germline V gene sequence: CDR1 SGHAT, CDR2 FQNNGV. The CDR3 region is CASSFSGRYHNEQFF. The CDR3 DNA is TGTGCCAGCAGCTTTAGCGGGAGGTACCACAATGAGCAGTTCTTC.

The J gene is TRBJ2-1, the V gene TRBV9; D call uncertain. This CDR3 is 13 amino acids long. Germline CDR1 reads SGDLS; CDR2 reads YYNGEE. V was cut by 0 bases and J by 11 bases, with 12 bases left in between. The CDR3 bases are TGTGCCAGCAGCGTAGTAGGCGAAGGAAAGCAGTTCTTC. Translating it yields CASSVVGEGKQFF.

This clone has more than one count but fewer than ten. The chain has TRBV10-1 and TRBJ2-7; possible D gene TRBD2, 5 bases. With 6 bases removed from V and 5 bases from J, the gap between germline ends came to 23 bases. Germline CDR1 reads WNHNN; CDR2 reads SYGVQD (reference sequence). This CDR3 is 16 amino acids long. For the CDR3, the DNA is TGCGCCAGCAGGGGAGTTTTAGGTGACGAGTACAACGAGCAGTACTTC. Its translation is CASRGVLGDEYNEQYF.

Written as DNA, the CDR3 is TGCAGCGGTCAGGGACAGCTGGGAGAGACCCAGTACTTC. Encoded protein: CSGQGQLGETQYF. This chain joins TRBV29-1 and TRBJ2-5; TRBD1 agrees at 7 bases. This CDR3 has 13 residues. The trim removed 7 bases at V and 4 bases at J, leaving 9 bases unmatched. Germline-derived CDR1 and CDR2 are SQVTM and ANQGSEA.

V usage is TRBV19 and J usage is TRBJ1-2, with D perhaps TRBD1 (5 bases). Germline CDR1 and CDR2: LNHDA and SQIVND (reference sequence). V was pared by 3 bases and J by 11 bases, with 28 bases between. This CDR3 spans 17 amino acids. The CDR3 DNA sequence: TGTGCCAGTAGTATGAGGGTTCCTGCAGGGCCGGACCTGAGATACACCTTC. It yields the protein CASSMRVPAGPDLRYTF.